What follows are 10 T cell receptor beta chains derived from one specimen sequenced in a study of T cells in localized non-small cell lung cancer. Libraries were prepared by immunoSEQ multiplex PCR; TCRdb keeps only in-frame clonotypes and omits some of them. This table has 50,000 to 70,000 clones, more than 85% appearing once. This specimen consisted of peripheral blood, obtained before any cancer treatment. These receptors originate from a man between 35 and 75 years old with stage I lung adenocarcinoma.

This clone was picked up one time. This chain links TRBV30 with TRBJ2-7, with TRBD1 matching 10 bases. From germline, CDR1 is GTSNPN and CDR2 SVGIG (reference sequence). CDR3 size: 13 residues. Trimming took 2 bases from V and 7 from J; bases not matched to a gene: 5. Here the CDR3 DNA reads TGTGCCTGGAGTTCTGGGACAGGGGATGAGCAGTACTTC. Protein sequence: CAWSSGTGDEQYF. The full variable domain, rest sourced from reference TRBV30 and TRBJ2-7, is SQTIHQWPATLVQPVGSPLSLECTVEGTSNPNLYWYRQAAGRGLQLLFYSVGIGQISSEVPQNLSASRPQDRQFILSSKKLLLSDSGFYLCAWSSGTGDEQYFGPGTRLTVT.

CDR3 in amino acids: CASSPRDGNTEAFF. CDR3 in DNA: TGTGCCAGCAGCCCTAGAGACGGGAACACTGAAGCTTTCTTT. The chain couples TRBV5-4 to TRBJ1-1; no firm D call. CDR3 size: 14 residues. Per germline, CDR1 SGHNT and CDR2 YYREEE (reference sequence). Trimming cost V 4 bases and J 1 base, with 11 bases left between them.

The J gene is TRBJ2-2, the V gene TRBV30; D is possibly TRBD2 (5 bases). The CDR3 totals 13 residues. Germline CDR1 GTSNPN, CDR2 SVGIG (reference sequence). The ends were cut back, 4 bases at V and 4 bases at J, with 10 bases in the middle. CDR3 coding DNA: TGTGCCTGGACCGGAGGATCCACCGGGGAGCTGTTTTTT. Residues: CAWTGGSTGELFF.

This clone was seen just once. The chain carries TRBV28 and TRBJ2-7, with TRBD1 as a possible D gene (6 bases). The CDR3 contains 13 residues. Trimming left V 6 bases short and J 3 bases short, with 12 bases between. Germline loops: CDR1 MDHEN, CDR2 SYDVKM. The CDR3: CASRLGQNYEQYF. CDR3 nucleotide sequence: TGTGCCAGCAGGCTAGGACAGAACTACGAGCAGTACTTC. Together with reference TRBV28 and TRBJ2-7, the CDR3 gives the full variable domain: DVKVTQSSRYLVKRTGEKVFLECVQDMDHENMFWYRQDPGLGLRLIYFSYDVKMKEKGDIPEGYSVSREKKERFSLILESASTNQTSMYLCASRLGQNYEQYFGPGTRLTVT.

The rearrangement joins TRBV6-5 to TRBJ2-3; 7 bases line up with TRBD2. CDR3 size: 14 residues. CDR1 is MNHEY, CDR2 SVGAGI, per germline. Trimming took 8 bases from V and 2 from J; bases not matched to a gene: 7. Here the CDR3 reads CASRSGTYTDTQYF. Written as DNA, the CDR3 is TGTGCCAGCCGGAGCGGGACCTACACAGATACGCAGTATTTT.

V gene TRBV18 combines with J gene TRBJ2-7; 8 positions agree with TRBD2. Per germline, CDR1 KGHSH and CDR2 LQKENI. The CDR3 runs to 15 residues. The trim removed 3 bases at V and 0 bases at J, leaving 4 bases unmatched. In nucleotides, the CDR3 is TGTGCCAGCTCACCGGGACTAGTCGACTCCTACGAGCAGTACTTC. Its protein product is CASSPGLVDSYEQYF.

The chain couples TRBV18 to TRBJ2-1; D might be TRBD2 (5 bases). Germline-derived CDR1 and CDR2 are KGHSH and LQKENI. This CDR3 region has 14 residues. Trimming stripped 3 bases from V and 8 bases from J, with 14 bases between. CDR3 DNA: TGTGCCAGCTCACCCCGCGGCGGGTTCGATGAGCAGTTCTTC. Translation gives CASSPRGGFDEQFF.

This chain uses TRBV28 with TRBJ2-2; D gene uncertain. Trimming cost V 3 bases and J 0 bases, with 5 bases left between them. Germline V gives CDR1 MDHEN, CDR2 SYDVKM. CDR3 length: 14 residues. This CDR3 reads CASSLEPNTGELFF. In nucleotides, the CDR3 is TGTGCCAGCAGTTTGGAACCGAACACCGGGGAGCTGTTTTTT.

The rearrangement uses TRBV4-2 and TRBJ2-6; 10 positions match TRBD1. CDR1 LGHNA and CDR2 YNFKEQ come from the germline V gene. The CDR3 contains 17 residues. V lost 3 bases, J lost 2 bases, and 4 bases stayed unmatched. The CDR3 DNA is TGTGCCAGCAGCCAGGAAGGGACAGGGGCTGGGGCCAACGTCCTGACTTTC. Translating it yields CASSQEGTGAGANVLTF.

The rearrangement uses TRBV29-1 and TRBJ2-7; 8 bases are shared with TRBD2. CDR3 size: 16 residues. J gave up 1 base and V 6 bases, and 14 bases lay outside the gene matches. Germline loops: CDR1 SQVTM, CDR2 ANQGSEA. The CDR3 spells CSVPLPGRGGSYEQYF. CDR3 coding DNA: TGCAGCGTCCCTCTACCGGGACGGGGGGGGTCCTACGAGCAGTACTTC.